A selection of T cell receptor beta chains follows, all from one sample in a study of T cells after yellow fever vaccination. TCRdb fed the 5' RACE reads into MiXCR, producing one record per CDR3 protein. The sample records under 600,000 distinct CDR3 sequences, approximately 15% being singletons. This specimen was PBMCs, taken on the day of the yellow fever booster vaccination. These receptors originate from a young man who received the YFV17D yellow fever vaccine. Each CDR3 is given with its conserved first and last residue. D genes are given only for firm matches. Only some rows state a clone size, as once, few, many or a class for expanded clones.

TRBV18	.	TRBJ1-1	few	CASSGRPELWEAFF	TGTGCCAGCTCAGGTAGACCCGAACTCTGGGAAGCTTTCTTT
TRBV7-6	.	TRBJ2-7	.	CASSSPRGEQYF	TGTGCCAGCAGCTCTCCCAGGGGCGAGCAGTACTTC
TRBV6-2/TRBV6-3	.	TRBJ2-3	.	CASSYVWDGDTQYF	TGTGCCAGCAGTTACGTCTGGGACGGGGATACGCAGTATTTT
TRBV3-1	TRBD2	TRBJ2-1	.	CASSQVSSLAGGIEQFF	TGTGCCAGCAGCCAAGTAAGTTCCCTAGCGGGAGGAATTGAGCAGTTCTTC
TRBV20-1	.	TRBJ2-7	.	CSAGGGGGVYEQYF	TGCAGTGCCGGGGGGGGAGGGGGCGTCTACGAGCAGTACTTC
TRBV20-1	.	TRBJ2-3	.	CSPTIGDTQYF	TGCAGTCCCACGATAGGAGATACGCAGTATTTT
TRBV7-2	TRBD2	TRBJ2-3	few	CASSKDTSGGTDTQYF	TGTGCCAGCAGCAAAGATACTAGCGGAGGCACAGATACGCAGTATTTT
TRBV12-3/TRBV12-4	.	TRBJ2-3	.	CASSFRGAGSDTQYF	TGTGCCAGCAGTTTTCGGGGGGCGGGGTCAGATACGCAGTATTTT
TRBV20-1	TRBD2	TRBJ2-7	.	CSAPRLAGDYEQYF	TGCAGTGCCCCCCGCCTAGCGGGAGACTACGAGCAGTACTTC
TRBV29-1	.	TRBJ2-7	few	CSGTEGEGTYEQYF	TGCAGCGGGACCGAAGGAGAGGGCACCTACGAGCAGTACTTC
TRBV9	.	TRBJ2-5	few	CASSVSGAETQYF	TGTGCCAGCAGCGTATCAGGGGCAGAGACCCAGTACTTC
TRBV11-2	TRBD1	TRBJ2-7	few	CASSSPPNWDSSPYEQYF	TGTGCCAGCAGCTCGCCTCCGAACTGGGACAGTTCCCCCTACGAGCAGTACTTC
TRBV3-1	.	TRBJ2-5	.	CPTGREEYF	TGCCCGACGGGAAGAGAGGAGTACTTC
TRBV7-2	.	TRBJ2-1	.	CASSLMQRSYNEQFF	TGTGCCAGCAGCTTGATGCAGCGCTCCTACAATGAGCAGTTCTTC
TRBV7-2	.	TRBJ2-1	.	CASSLIESSYNEQFF	TGTGCCAGCAGCTTGATTGAGAGCTCCTACAATGAGCAGTTCTTC
TRBV12-3/TRBV12-4	TRBD1	TRBJ1-2	few	CASSLGGGADGYTF	TGTGCCAGCAGTTTAGGAGGGGGCGCCGATGGCTACACCTTC